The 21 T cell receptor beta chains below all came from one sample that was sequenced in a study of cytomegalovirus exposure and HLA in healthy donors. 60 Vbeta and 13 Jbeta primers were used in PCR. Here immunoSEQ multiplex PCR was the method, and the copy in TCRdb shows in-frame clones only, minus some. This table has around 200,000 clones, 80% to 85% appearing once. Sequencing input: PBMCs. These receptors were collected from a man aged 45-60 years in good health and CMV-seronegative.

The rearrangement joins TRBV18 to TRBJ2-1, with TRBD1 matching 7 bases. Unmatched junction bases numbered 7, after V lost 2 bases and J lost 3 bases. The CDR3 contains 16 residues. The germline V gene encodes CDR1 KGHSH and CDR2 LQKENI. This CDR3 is CASSPAGTEIYNEQFF. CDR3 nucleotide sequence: TGTGCCAGCTCACCAGCCGGGACAGAGATCTACAATGAGCAGTTCTTC.

CDR3 protein: CASSFAGGNYGYTF. DNA for the CDR3: TGTGCCAGCAGTTTCGCAGGGGGGAACTATGGCTACACCTTC. The chain carries TRBV27 and TRBJ1-2; 7 bases align to TRBD1. The junction had 3 bases not matched to a gene; V was cut back by 3 bases and J by 2 bases. Germline lookup yields CDR1 MNHEY and CDR2 SMNVEV (reference sequence). The CDR3 is 14 residues long.

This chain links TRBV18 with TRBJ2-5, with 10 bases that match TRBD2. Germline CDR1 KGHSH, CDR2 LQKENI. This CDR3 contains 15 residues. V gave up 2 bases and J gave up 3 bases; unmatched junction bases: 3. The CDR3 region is CASSPRLAGEETQYF. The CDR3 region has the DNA TGTGCCAGCTCACCAAGGCTAGCGGGGGAAGAGACCCAGTACTTC.

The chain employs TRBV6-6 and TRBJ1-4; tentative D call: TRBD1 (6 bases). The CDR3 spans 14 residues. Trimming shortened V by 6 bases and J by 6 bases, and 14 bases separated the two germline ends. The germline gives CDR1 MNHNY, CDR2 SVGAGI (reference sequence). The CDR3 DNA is TGTGCCAGCAGGGCGGCGACAGGCCATGAAAAACTGTTTTTT. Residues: CASRAATGHEKLFF.

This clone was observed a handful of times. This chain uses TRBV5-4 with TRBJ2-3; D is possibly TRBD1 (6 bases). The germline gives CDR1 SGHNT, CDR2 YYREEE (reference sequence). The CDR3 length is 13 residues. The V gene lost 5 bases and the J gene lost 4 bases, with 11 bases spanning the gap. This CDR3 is CASSFDRSDTQYF. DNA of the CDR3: TGTGCCAGCAGTTTCGACAGGTCAGATACGCAGTATTTT.

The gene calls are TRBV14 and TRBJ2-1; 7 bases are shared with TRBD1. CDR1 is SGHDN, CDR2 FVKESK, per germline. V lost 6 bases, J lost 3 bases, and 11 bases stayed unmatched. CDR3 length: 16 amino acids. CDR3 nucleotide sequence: TGTGCCAGCAGGCCGGGACAGACCGCTCGCTACAATGAGCAGTTCTTC. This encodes CASRPGQTARYNEQFF.

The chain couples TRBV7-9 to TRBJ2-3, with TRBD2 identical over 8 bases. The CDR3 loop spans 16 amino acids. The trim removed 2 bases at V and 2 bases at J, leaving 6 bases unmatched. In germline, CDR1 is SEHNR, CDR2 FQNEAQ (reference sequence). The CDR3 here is CASSLSGGGTTDTQYF. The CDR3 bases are TGTGCCAGCAGCTTATCGGGCGGGGGGACCACAGATACGCAGTATTTT.

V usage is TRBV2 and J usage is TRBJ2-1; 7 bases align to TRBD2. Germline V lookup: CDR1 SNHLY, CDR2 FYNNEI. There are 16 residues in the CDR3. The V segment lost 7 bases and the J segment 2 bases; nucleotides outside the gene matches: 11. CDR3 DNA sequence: TGTGCCAGCACCCGGGGGGTCCAGGAGACCTACAATGAGCAGTTCTTC. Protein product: CASTRGVQETYNEQFF.

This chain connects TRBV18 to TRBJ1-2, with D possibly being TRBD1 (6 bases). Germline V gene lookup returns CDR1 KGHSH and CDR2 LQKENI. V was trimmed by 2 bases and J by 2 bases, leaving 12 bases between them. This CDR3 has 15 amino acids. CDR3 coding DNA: TGTGCCAGCTCACCAACGGCAGGGGACAACTATGGCTACACCTTC. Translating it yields CASSPTAGDNYGYTF.

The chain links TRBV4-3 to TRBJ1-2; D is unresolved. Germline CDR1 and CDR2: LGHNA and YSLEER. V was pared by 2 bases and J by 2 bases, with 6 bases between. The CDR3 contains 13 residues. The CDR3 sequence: CASSQRGNYGYTF. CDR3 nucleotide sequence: TGCGCCAGCAGCCAAAGAGGAAACTATGGCTACACCTTC.

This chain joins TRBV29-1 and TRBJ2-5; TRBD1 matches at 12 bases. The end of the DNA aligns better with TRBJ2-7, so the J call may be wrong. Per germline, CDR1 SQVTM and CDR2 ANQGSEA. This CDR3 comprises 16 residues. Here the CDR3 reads CSVEDVGQGATYEQYF. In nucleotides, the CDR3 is TGCAGCGTTGAAGACGTGGGACAGGGGGCGACCTACGAGCAGTACTTC.

CDR3 loop: CASSLAGTGANEKLFF. The CDR3, as DNA: TGTGCCAGCAGTTTAGCCGGGACAGGGGCTAATGAAAAACTGTTTTTT. The chain links TRBV28 to TRBJ1-4; 10 bases line up with TRBD1. Trimming at V came to 2 bases and at J to 3 bases, leaving 3 bases not matched to a gene. This CDR3 comprises 16 residues. Germline CDR1 and CDR2: MDHEN and SYDVKM.

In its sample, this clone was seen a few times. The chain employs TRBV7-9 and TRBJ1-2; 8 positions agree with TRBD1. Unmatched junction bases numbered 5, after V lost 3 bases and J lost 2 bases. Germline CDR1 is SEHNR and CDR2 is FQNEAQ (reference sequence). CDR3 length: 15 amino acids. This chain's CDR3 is CASSFPDRGNYGYTF. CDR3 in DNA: TGTGCCAGCAGCTTTCCAGACAGGGGCAACTATGGCTACACCTTC.

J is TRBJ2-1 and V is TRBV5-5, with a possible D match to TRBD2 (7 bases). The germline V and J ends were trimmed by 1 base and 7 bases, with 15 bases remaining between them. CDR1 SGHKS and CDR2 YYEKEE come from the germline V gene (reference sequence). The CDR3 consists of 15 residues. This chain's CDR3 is CASSLRVGGGNEQFF. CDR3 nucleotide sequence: TGTGCCAGCAGCTTGAGGGTAGGGGGAGGGAATGAGCAGTTCTTC. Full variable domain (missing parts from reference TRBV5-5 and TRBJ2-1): DAGVTQSPTHLIKTRGQQVTLRCSPISGHKSVSWYQQVLGQGPQFIFQYYEKEERGRGNFPDRFSARQFPNYSSELNVNALLLGDSALYLCASSLRVGGGNEQFFGPGTRLTVL.

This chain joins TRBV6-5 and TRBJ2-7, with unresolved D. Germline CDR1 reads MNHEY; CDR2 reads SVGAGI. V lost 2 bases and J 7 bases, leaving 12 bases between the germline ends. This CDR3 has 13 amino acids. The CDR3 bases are TGTGCCAGCAGTTACGCCCCTTTCGCGGAGCAGTACTTC. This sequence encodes CASSYAPFAEQYF.

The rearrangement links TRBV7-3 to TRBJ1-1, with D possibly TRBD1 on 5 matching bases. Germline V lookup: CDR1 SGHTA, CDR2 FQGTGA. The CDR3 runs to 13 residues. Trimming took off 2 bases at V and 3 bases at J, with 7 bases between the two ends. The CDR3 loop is CASSLGAYTEAFF. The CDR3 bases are TGTGCCAGCAGCTTAGGGGCTTACACTGAAGCTTTCTTT.

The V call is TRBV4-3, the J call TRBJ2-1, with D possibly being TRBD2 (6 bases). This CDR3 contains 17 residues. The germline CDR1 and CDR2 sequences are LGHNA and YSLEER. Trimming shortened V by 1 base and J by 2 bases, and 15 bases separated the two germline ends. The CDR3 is CASSQARGRSPYNEQFF. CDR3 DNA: TGCGCCAGCAGCCAAGCGCGGGGACGGAGCCCCTACAATGAGCAGTTCTTC.

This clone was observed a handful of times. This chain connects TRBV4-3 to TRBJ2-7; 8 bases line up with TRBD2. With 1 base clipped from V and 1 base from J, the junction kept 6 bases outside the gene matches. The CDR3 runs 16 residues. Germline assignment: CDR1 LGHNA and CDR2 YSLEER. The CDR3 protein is CASSQVETSASYEQYF. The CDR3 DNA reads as TGCGCCAGCAGCCAAGTTGAGACTAGCGCTTCCTACGAGCAGTACTTC.

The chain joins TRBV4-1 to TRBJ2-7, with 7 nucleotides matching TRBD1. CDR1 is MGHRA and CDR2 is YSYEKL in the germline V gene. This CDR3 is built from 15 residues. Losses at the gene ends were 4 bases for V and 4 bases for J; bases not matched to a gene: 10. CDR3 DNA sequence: TGCGCCAGCAGCCCCCCGTGGGCAGGGGGATACGAGCAGTACTTC. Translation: CASSPPWAGGYEQYF.

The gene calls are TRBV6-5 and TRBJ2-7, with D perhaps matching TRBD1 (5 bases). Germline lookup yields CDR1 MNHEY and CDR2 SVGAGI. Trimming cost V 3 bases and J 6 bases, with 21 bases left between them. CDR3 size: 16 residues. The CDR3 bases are TGTGCCAGCAGTTATGGTGGGGCGACACAGCCGGGCGAGCAGTACTTC. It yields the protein CASSYGGATQPGEQYF.

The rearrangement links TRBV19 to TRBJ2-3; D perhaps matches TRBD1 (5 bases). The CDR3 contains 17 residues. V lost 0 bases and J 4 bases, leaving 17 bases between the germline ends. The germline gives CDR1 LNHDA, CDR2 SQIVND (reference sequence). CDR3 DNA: TGTGCCAGTAGTATAGATCGTGGCAGGGTAAGCCCAGATACGCAGTATTTT. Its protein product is CASSIDRGRVSPDTQYF.